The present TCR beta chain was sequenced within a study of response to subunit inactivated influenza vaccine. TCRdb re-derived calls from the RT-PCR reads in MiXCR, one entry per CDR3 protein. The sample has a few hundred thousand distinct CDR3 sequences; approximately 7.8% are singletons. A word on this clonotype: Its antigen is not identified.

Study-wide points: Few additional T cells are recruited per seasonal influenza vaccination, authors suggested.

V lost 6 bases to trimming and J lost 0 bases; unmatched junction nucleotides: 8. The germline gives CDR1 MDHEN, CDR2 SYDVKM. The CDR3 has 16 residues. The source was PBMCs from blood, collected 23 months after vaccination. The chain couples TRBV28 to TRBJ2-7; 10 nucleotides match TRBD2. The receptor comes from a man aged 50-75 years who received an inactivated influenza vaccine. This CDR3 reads CASRHASGRISYEQYF. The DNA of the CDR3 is TGTGCCAGCAGACACGCTAGCGGGAGAATCTCCTACGAGCAGTACTTC.